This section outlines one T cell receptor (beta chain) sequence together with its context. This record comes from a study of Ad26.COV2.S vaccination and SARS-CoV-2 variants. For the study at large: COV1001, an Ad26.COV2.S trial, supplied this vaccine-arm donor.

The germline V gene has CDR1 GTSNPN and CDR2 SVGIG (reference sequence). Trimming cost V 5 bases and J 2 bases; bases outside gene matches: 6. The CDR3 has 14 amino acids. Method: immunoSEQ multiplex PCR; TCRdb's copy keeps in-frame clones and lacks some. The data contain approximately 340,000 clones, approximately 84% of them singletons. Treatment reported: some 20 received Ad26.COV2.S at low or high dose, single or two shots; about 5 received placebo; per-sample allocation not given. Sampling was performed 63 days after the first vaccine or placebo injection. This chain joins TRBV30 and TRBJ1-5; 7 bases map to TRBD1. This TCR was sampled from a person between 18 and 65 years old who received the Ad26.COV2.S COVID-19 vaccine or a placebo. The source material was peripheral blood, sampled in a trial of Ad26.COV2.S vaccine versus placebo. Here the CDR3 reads CAWSGQGGNQPQHF. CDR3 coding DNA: TGTGCCTGGTCGGGGCAGGGGGGCAATCAGCCCCAGCATTTT.